This TCR beta chain was profiled in a study of vaccination and CD4 T cells after COVID-19. On the study more broadly: Convalescent patients had positive nasal swab PCR results for SARS-CoV-2. Disease was mild in fewer than 10 and severe in one. Blood was drawn a median roughly 67 days post second dose, range 14 to 241. The authors exposed cells to overlapping spike peptides derived from SARS-CoV-2, HCoV-NL63, HCoV-OC43 and HCoV-229E.

At the Johns Hopkins FTIC core, DNA taken from cultured CD4+ T cells was sequenced by way of the Oncomine TCR Beta short-read assay. TCRdb independently ran MiXCR on the PCR reads; one entry per CDR3 protein. Here the sample spans about 7,000 distinct CDR3 sequences, roughly 67% being singletons. The germline V and J ends were trimmed by 4 bases and 5 bases, with 19 bases remaining between them. Germline V gene sequence: CDR1 KGHDR, CDR2 SFDVKD. This CDR3 is built from 16 residues. Treatment indicated: roughly 10-day PBMC culture with coronavirus spike peptide pools or control peptides (ViraFEST assay). A remark on this clonotype: Its target is unknown.

The clonotype originates from a human donor who had recovered from COVID-19. This chain links TRBV24-1 with TRBJ1-2; possibly TRBD1 for D (6 bases). Sequencing was performed on CD4+ T cells from blood, cultured in vitro. The CDR3 DNA follows: TGTGCCACCAGTGACGAGGAGGGGGAACCCGTTTATGGCTACACCTTC. As protein: CATSDEEGEPVYGYTF.